These T cell receptor beta chains were read from a single sample in a study of T cell responses to AZD1222 COVID-19 vaccine. Generated by immunoSEQ multiplex PCR, the TCRdb table keeps only in-frame clones and is missing some. The data contain 90,000 to 100,000 clones, around 84% of them singletons. The source material was peripheral blood, sampled 28 days after the second AZD1222 dose. Receptor source: an adult who received the AZD1222 COVID-19 vaccine. The CDR3 runs from the conserved cysteine through the conserved F or W. D genes are given only for firm matches. Size values are once, few and many counts, or a class for expanded clones, and some rows have none.

v_call	clone_size	d_call	j_call	cdr3_aa	cdr3_nt
TRBV18	NA	NA	TRBJ2-5	CASSPPSAQETQYF	TGTGCCAGCTCACCGCCTAGCGCCCAAGAGACCCAGTACTTC
TRBV6-4	NA	TRBD2	TRBJ2-3	CASSDPTDTSGKLSSTDTQYF	TGTGCCAGCAGTGACCCGACGGATACTAGCGGGAAACTATCTAGCACAGATACGCAGTATTTT
TRBV6-2/TRBV6-3	NA	TRBD2	TRBJ2-5	CASSPLRSGMETQYF	TGTGCCAGCAGCCCCCTTCGGAGCGGGATGGAGACCCAGTACTTC
TRBV18	once	TRBD2	TRBJ2-7	CASSPQFGTSPLNEQYF	TGTGCCAGCTCACCGCAATTCGGGACTAGCCCCTTGAACGAGCAGTACTTC
TRBV18	few	TRBD1	TRBJ2-7	CASSRLGTGTYEQYF	TGTGCCAGCTCACGCTTAGGGACAGGGACCTACGAGCAGTACTTC
TRBV12-5	NA	NA	TRBJ1-1	CASGFHLETTSMMNTEAFF	TGTGCTAGTGGTTTCCACCTCGAGACCACAAGTATGATGAACACTGAAGCTTTCTTT
TRBV5-1	NA	NA	TRBJ1-4	CASSPGFNEKLFF	TGCGCCAGCTCTCCGGGATTTAATGAAAAACTGTTTTTT
TRBV28	NA	TRBD2	TRBJ2-2	CASSSAGTSGSRYNTGELFF	TGTGCCAGCAGTTCGGCTGGGACTAGCGGGAGTAGGTATAACACCGGGGAGCTGTTTTTT
TRBV19	NA	NA	TRBJ1-4	CASSISEKLFF	TGTGCCAGTAGTATATCTGAAAAACTGTTTTTT
TRBV12-5	NA	NA	TRBJ1-2	CASGLVPRGRSYGYTF	TGTGCTAGTGGTTTGGTACCTAGGGGTCGGAGCTATGGCTACACCTTC
TRBV5-1	NA	TRBD2	TRBJ2-1	CASSFRDSGSNEQFF	TGCGCCAGCAGCTTTCGGGATAGCGGGAGTAATGAGCAGTTCTTC
TRBV28	NA	NA	TRBJ1-3	CASSLPDRFGGNTIYF	TGTGCCAGCAGTTTACCAGACAGGTTCGGTGGAAACACCATATATTTT
TRBV18	NA	NA	TRBJ2-7	CASSPRRSQPGQGNYEQYF	TGTGCCAGCTCACCAAGACGATCCCAACCGGGACAAGGAAACTACGAGCAGTACTTC
TRBV19	NA	TRBD2	TRBJ2-3	CASSRFRLARPDTQYF	TGTGCCAGTAGTAGGTTTCGACTAGCGAGGCCAGATACGCAGTATTTT
TRBV28	NA	NA	TRBJ2-7	CASSPRGVPYEQYF	TGTGCCAGCAGTCCACGAGGGGTCCCCTACGAGCAGTACTTC
TRBV29-1	once	NA	TRBJ1-2	CSVDYPGYTF	TGCAGCGTTGATTACCCAGGTTACACCTTC
TRBV6-5	NA	TRBD2	TRBJ2-7	CASRLAGTYEQYF	TGTGCCAGTAGACTAGCGGGGACCTACGAGCAGTACTTC
TRBV10-3	NA	TRBD1	TRBJ1-2	CATGWTGRDGYTF	TGTGCCACGGGATGGACAGGGCGGGATGGCTACACCTTC
TRBV18	once	TRBD2	TRBJ2-1	CASSPPSSGSKGEQFF	TGTGCCAGCTCACCACCGAGTAGCGGGAGTAAGGGTGAGCAGTTCTTC
TRBV30	NA	TRBD1	TRBJ2-7	CAWSVSTGDYEQYF	TGTGCCTGGAGTGTTTCGACAGGGGACTACGAGCAGTACTTC
TRBV4-2	NA	NA	TRBJ1-2	CASSPLVGRDTFVYGYTF	TGTGCCAGCAGCCCCCTAGTGGGAAGGGACACCTTCGTCTATGGCTACACCTTC
TRBV7-3	NA	TRBD2	TRBJ2-3	CASSARTSGIETQYF	TGTGCCAGCAGCGCCCGGACTAGCGGGATCGAGACGCAGTATTTT
TRBV6-2/TRBV6-3	NA	NA	TRBJ2-7	CASSKWTEPYEQYF	TGTGCCAGCAGTAAATGGACAGAACCCTACGAGCAGTACTTC
TRBV28	once	TRBD1	TRBJ2-4	CASSSGGIAKNIQYF	TGTGCCAGCAGTTCAGGGGGAATAGCCAAAAACATTCAGTACTTC
TRBV4-2	NA	TRBD1	TRBJ2-5	CASSQHNRGPGETQYF	TGTGCCAGCAGCCAACATAACAGGGGGCCCGGGGAGACCCAGTACTTC
TRBV4-3	NA	NA	TRBJ2-7	CASSQDTGYTYEQYF	TGCGCCAGCAGCCAAGATACGGGGTACACCTACGAGCAGTACTTC
TRBV10-2	NA	TRBD2	TRBJ2-7	CASSDVVAGYYEQYF	TGCGCCAGCAGTGACGTGGTAGCGGGATACTACGAGCAGTACTTC
TRBV5-4	NA	NA	TRBJ1-2	CASSPTGYGYTF	TGTGCCAGCAGCCCGACGGGCTATGGCTACACCTTC
TRBV27	once	TRBD1	TRBJ1-4	CASSGLTGAREKLFF	TGTGCCAGCAGTGGATTGACAGGGGCCCGGGAAAAACTGTTTTTT
TRBV2	NA	NA	TRBJ2-5	CASSGLSGETQYF	TGTGCCAGCAGTGGACTCTCGGGGGAGACCCAGTACTTC
TRBV6-2/TRBV6-3	once	TRBD1	TRBJ1-6	CASSDRTGMNSPLHF	TGTGCCAGCAGCGACCGGACAGGGATGAATTCACCCCTCCACTTT
TRBV29-1	NA	TRBD2	TRBJ2-3	CSVPGGASTDTQYF	TGCAGCGTTCCGGGGGGGGCAAGCACAGATACGCAGTATTTT
TRBV9	once	NA	TRBJ1-2	CASSNKNHYGYTF	TGTGCCAGCAGTAACAAGAACCACTATGGCTACACCTTC
TRBV18	once	NA	TRBJ2-6	CASSPPRGTQSSGANVLTF	TGTGCCAGCTCACCACCGAGAGGGACGCAAAGCTCTGGGGCCAACGTCCTGACTTTC
TRBV28	NA	TRBD2	TRBJ2-5	CASNTAGTSPSRQDQAQYF	TGTGCCAGCAATACCGCCGGGACTAGCCCATCTAGACAGGATCAGGCCCAGTACTTC
TRBV20-1	NA	NA	TRBJ1-1	CSAMVNTEAFF	TGCAGTGCTATGGTTAACACTGAAGCTTTCTTT
TRBV6-5	NA	NA	TRBJ2-7	CASAGFSYEQYF	TGTGCCAGTGCAGGGTTTTCCTACGAGCAGTACTTC
TRBV29-1	once	NA	TRBJ2-3	CSVADSTDTQYF	TGCAGCGTTGCTGATAGCACAGATACGCAGTATTTT
TRBV18	NA	NA	TRBJ1-5	CASSPSENQPQHF	TGTGCCAGCTCACCATCCGAAAATCAGCCCCAGCATTTT
TRBV18	NA	NA	TRBJ2-7	CASSPTGTGGGFSYEQYF	TGTGCCAGCTCACCTACCGGGACAGGCGGGGGATTCTCCTACGAGCAGTACTTC
TRBV10-2	NA	NA	TRBJ2-7	CASSVSGLGEQYF	TGCGCCAGCAGTGTCTCAGGGTTAGGGGAGCAGTACTTC
TRBV11-2	NA	NA	TRBJ2-1	CASSLELRYLEQFF	TGTGCCAGCAGCTTAGAGTTGCGGTACCTTGAGCAGTTCTTC
TRBV19	NA	TRBD1	TRBJ1-2	CASSIGLRQGNYGYTF	TGTGCCAGTAGTATTGGGCTGAGACAGGGGAACTATGGCTACACCTTC